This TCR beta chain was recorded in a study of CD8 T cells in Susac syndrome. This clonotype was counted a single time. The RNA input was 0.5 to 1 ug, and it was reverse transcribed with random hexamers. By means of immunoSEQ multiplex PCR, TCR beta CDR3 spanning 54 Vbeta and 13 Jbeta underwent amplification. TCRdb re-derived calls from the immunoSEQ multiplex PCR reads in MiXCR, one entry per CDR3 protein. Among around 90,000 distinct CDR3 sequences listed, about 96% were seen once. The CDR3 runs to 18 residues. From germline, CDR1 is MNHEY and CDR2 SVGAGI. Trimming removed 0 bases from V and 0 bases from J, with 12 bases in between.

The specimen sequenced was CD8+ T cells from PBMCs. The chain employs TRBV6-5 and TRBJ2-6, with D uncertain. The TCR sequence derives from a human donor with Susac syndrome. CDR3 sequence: CASSYSYPGSSGANVLTF. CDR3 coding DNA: TGTGCCAGCAGTTACTCGTATCCAGGAAGCTCTGGGGCCAACGTCCTGACTTTC.